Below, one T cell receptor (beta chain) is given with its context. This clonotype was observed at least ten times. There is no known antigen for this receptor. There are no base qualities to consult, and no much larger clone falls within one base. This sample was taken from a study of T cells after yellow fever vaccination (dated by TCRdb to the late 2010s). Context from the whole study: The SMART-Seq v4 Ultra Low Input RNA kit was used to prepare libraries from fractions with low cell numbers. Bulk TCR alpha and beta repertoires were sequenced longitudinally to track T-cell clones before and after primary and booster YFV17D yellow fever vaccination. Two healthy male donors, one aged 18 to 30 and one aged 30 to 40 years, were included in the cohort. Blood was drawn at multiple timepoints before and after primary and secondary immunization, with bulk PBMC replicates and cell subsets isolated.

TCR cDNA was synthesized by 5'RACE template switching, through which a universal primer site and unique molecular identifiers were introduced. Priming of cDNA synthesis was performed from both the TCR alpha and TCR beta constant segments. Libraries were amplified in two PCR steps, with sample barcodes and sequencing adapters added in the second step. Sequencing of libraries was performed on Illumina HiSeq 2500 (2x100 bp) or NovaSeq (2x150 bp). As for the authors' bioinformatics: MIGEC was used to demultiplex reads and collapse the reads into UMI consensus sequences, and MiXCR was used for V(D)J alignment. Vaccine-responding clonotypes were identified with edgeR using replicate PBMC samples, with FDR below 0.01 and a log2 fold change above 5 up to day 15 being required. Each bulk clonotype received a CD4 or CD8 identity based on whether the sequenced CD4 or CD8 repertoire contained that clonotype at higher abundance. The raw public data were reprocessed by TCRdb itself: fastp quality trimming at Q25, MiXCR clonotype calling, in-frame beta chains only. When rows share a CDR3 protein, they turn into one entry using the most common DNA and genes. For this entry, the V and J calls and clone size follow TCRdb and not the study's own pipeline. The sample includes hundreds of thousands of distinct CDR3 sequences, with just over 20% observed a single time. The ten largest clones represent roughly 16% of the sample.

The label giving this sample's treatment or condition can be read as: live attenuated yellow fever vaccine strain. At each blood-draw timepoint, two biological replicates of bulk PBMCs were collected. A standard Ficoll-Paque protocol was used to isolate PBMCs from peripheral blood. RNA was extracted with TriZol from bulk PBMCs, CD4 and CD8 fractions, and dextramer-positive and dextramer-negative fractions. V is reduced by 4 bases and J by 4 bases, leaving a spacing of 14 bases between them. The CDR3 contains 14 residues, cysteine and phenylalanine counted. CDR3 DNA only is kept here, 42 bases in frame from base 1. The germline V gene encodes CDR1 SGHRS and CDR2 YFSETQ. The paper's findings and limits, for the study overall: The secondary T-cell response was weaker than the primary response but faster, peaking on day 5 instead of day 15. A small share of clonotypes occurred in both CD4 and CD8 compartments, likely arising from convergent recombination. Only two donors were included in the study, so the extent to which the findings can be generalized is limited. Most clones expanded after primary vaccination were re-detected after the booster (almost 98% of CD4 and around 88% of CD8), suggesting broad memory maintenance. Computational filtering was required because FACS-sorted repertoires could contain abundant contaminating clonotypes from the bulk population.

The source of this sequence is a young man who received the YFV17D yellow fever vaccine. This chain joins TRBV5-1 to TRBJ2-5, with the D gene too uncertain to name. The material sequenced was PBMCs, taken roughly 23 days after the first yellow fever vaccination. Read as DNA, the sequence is TGCGCCAGCAGCCCGACGCCCGTCAGAGAGACCCAGTACTTC. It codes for CASSPTPVRETQYF.